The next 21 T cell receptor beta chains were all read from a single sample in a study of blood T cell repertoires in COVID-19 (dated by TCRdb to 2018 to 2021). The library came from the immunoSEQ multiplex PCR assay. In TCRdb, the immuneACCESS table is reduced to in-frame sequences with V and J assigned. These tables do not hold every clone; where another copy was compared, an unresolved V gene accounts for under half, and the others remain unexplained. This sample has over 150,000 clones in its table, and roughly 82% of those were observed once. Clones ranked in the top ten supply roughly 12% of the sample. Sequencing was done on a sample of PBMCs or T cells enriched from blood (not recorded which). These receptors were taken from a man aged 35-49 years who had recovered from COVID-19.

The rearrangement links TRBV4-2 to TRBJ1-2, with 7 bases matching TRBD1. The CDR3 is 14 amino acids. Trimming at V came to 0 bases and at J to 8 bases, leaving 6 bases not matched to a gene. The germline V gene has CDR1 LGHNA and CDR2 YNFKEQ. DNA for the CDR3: TGTGCCAGCAGCCAAGAGGGACAGTGGGGCGGCTACACCTTC. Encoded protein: CASSQEGQWGGYTF.

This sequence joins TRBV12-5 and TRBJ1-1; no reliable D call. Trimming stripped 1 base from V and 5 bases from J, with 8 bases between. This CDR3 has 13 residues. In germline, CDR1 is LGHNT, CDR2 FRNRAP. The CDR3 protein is CASGLETGTEAFF. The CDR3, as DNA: TGTGCTAGTGGTTTGGAGACGGGAACTGAAGCTTTCTTT.

CDR3 bases: TGTGCCAGCAGGGAACTAGCGGGGCTGAACAATGAGCAGTTCTTC. Translating gives CASRELAGLNNEQFF. The chain carries TRBV2 and TRBJ2-1; 10 nucleotides align to TRBD2. CDR3 length equals 15 residues. The V and J ends lost 6 bases and 5 bases, in that order; junction bases with no gene match: 7. The germline CDR1 and CDR2 sequences are SNHLY and FYNNEI.

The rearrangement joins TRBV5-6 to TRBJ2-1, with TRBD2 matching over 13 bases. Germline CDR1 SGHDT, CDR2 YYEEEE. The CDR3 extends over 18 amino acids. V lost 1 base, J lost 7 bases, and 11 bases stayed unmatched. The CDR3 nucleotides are TGTGCCAGCAGCTTGATCTTCCGGACTAGCGGGAGAGGGAATGAGCAGTTCTTC. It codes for CASSLIFRTSGRGNEQFF.

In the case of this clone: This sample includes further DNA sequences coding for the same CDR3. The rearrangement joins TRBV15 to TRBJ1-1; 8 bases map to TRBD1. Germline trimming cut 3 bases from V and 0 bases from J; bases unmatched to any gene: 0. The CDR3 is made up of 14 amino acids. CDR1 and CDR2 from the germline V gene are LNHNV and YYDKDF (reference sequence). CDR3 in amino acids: CATSRGQVNTEAFF. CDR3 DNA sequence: TGTGCCACCAGCAGGGGACAGGTGAACACTGAAGCTTTCTTT. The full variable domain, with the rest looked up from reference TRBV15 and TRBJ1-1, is DAMVIQNPRYQVTQFGKPVTLSCSQTLNHNVMYWYQQKSSQAPKLLFHYYDKDFNNEADTPDNFQSRRPNTSFCFLDIRSPGLGDTAMYLCATSRGQVNTEAFFGQGTRLTVV.

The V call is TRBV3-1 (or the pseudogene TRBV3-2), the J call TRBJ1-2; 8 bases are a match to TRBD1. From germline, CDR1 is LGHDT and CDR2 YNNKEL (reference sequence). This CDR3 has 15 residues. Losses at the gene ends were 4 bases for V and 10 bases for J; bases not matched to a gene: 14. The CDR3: CASSLRKSDREAYTF. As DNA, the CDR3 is TGTGCCAGCAGCCTCCGAAAATCGGACAGGGAGGCCTACACCTTC.

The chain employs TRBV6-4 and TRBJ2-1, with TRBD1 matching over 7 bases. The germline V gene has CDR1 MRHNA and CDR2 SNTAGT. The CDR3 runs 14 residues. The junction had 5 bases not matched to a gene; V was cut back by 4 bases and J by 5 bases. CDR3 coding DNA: TGTGCCAGCAGTGCAGCCGGGACAGACAATGAGCAGTTCTTC. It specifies CASSAAGTDNEQFF.

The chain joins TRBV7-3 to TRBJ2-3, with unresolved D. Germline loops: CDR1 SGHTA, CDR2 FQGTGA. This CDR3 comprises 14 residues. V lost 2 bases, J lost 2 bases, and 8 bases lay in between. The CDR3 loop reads CASSLGPNTDTQYF. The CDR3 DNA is TGTGCCAGCAGCTTAGGGCCGAACACAGATACGCAGTATTTT. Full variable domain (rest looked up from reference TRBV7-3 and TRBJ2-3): GAGVSQTPSNKVTEKGKYVELRCDPISGHTALYWYRQSLGQGPEFLIYFQGTGAADDSGLPNDRFFAVRPEGSVSTLKIQRTERGDSAVYLCASSLGPNTDTQYFGPGTRLTVL.

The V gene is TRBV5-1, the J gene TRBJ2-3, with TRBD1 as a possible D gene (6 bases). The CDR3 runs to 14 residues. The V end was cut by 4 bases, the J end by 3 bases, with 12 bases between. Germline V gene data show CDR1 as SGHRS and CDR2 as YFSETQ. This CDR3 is CASSRGGYTDTQYF. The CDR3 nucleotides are TGCGCCAGCAGCCGAGGGGGATATACAGATACGCAGTATTTT.

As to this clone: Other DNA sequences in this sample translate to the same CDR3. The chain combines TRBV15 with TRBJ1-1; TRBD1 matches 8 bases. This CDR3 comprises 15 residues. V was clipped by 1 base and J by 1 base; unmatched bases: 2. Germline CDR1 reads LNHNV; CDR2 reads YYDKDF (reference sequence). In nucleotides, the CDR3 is TGTGCCACCAGCAGAGGGGGGACAGGGAACACTGAAGCTTTCTTT. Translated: CATSRGGTGNTEAFF.

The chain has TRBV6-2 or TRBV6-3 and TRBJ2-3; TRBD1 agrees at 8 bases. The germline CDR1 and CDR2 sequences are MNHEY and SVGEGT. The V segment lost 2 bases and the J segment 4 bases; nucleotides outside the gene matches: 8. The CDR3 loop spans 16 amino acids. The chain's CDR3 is CASSYGGQVGSDTQYF. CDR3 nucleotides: TGTGCCAGCAGTTACGGGGGACAGGTGGGGTCAGATACGCAGTATTTT.

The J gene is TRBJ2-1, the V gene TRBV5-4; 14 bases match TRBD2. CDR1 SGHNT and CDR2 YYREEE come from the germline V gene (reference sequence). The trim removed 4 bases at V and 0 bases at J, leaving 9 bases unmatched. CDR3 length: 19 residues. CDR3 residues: CASSPRGLAGVSSYNEQFF. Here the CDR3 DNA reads TGTGCCAGCAGCCCGCGGGGACTAGCGGGAGTCAGCTCCTACAATGAGCAGTTCTTC.

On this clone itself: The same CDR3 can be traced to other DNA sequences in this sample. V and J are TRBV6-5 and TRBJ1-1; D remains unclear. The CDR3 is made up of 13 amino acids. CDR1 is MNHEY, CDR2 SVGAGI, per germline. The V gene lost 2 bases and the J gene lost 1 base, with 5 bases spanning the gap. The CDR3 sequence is CASSYAGNTEAFF. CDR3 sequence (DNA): TGTGCCAGCAGTTACGCCGGGAACACTGAAGCTTTCTTT.

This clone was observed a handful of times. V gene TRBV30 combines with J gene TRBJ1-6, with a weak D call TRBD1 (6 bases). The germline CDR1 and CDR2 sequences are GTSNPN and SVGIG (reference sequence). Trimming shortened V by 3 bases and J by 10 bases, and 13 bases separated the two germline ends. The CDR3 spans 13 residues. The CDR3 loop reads CAWSGGGASPLHF. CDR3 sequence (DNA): TGTGCCTGGAGCGGCGGGGGCGCCTCACCCCTCCACTTT. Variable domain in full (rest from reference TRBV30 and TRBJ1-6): SQTIHQWPATLVQPVGSPLSLECTVEGTSNPNLYWYRQAAGRGLQLLFYSVGIGQISSEVPQNLSASRPQDRQFILSSKKLLLSDSGFYLCAWSGGGASPLHFGNGTRLTVT.

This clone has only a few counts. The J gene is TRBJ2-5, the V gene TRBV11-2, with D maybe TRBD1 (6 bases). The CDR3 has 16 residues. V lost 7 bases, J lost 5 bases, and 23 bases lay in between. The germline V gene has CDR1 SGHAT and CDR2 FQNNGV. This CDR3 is CASNRNTGLPGETQYF. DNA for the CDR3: TGTGCCAGCAACCGGAACACAGGGCTTCCTGGGGAGACCCAGTACTTC.

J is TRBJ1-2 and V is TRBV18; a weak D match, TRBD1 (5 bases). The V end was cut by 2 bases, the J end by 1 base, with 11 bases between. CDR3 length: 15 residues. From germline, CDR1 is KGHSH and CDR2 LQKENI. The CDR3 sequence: CASSPVTEVNYGYTF. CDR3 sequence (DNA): TGTGCCAGCTCACCAGTGACAGAAGTTAACTATGGCTACACCTTC. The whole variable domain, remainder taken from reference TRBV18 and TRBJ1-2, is NAGVMQNPRHLVRRRGQEARLRCSPMKGHSHVYWYRQLPEEGLKFMVYLQKENIIDESGMPKERFSAEFPKEGPSILRIQQVVRGDSAAYFCASSPVTEVNYGYTFGSGTRLTVV.

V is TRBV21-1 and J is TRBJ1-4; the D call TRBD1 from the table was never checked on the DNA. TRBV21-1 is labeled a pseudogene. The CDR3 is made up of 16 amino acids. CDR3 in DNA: TGTGCCAGCAGCAACCCCAACAGGGCTGCTAATGAAAAACTGTTTTTT. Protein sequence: CASSNPNRAANEKLFF.

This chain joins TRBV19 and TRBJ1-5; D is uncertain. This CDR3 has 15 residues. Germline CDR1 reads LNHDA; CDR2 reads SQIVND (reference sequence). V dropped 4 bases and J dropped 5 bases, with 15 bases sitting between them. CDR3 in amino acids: CASSTETGSYQPQHF. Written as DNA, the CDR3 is TGTGCCAGTAGTACCGAGACCGGGTCCTATCAGCCCCAGCATTTT. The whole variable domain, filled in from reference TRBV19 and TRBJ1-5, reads DGGITQSPKYLFRKEGQNVTLSCEQNLNHDAMYWYRQDPGQGLRLIYYSQIVNDFQKGDIAEGYSVSREKKESFPLTVTSAQKNPTAFYLCASSTETGSYQPQHFGDGTRLSIL.

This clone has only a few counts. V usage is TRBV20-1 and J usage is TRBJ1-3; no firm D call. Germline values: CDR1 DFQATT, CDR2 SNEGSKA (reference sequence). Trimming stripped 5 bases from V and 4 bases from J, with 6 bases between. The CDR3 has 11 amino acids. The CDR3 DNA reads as TGCAGTGCTTCTCTCGGAAACACCATATATTTT. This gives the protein CSASLGNTIYF.

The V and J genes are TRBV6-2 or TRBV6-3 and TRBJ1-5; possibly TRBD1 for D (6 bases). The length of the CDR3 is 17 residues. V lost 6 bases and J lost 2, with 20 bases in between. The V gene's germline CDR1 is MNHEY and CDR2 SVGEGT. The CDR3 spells CASSPSFYREGNQPQHF. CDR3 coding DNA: TGTGCCAGCAGCCCTTCCTTTTACAGGGAAGGCAATCAGCCCCAGCATTTT.

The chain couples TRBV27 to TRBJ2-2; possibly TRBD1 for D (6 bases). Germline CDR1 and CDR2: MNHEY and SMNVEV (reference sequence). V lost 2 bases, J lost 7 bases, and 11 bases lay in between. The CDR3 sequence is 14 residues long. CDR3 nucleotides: TGTGCCAGCAGTTTAAACAGGGCAGGCGGGGAGCTGTTTTTT. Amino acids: CASSLNRAGGELFF.